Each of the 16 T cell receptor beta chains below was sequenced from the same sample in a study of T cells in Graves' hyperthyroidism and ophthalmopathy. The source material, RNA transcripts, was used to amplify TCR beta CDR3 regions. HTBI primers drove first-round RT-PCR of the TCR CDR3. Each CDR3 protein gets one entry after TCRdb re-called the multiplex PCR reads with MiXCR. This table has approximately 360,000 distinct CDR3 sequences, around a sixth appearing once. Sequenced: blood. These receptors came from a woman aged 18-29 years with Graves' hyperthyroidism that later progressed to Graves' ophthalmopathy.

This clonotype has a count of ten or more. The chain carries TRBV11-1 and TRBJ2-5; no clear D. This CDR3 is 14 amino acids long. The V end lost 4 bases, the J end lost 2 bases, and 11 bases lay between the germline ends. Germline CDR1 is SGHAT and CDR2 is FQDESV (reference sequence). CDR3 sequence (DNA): TGTGCCAGCAGCTGGGCAGGCACACAAGAGACCCAGTACTTC. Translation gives CASSWAGTQETQYF.

CDR3 in amino acids: CASSLMALAGGPAEQYF. The CDR3 DNA sequence: TGTGCCAGCAGCTTAATGGCACTAGCGGGAGGCCCGGCCGAGCAGTACTTC. The chain joins TRBV11-1 to TRBJ2-7, with 12 positions matching TRBD2. The CDR3 contains 17 residues. V dropped 2 bases and J dropped 6; count of bases not matched to a gene: 11. Germline V lookup: CDR1 SGHAT, CDR2 FQDESV (reference sequence).

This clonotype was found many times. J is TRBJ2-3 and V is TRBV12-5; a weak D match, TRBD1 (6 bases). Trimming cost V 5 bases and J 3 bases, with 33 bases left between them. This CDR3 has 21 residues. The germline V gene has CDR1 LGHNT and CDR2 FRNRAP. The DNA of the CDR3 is TGTGCTAGTGGTCCCTACCGGGACAATTTTGGCTCCCCCTTTTGTACAGATACGCAGTATTTT. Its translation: CASGPYRDNFGSPFCTDTQYF.

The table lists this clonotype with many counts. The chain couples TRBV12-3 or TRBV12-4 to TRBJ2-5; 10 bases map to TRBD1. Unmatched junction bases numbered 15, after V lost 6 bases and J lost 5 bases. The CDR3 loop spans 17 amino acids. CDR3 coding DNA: TGTGCCAGCAGCAAATCCCGGGACAGGGGATCGGGTGAGACCCAGTACTTC. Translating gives CASSKSRDRGSGETQYF.

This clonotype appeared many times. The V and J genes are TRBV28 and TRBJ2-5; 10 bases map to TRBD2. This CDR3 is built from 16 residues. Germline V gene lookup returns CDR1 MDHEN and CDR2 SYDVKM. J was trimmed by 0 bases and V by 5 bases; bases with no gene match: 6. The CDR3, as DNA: TGTGCCAGCAGTCCCCGGACTAGCGGTAACCAAGAGACCCAGTACTTC. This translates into CASSPRTSGNQETQYF. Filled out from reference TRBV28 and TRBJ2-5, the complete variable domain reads DVKVTQSSRYLVKRTGEKVFLECVQDMDHENMFWYRQDPGLGLRLIYFSYDVKMKEKGDIPEGYSVSREKKERFSLILESASTNQTSMYLCASSPRTSGNQETQYFGPGTRLLVL.

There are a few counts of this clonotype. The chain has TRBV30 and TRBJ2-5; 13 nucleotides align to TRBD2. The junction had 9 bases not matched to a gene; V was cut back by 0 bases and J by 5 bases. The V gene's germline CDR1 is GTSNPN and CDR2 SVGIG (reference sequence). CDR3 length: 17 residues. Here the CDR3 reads CAWSVSRTSGRWETQYF. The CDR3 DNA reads TGTGCCTGGAGTGTATCCCGGACTAGCGGGAGATGGGAGACCCAGTACTTC.

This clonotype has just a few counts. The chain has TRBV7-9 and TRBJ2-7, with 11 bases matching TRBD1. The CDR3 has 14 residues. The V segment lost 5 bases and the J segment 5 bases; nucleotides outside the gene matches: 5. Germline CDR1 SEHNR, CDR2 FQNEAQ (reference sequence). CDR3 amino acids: CASSHGQGAHEQYF. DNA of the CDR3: TGTGCCAGCAGCCATGGACAGGGGGCCCACGAGCAGTACTTC.

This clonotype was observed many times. This CDR3 reads CASSFDDGLNTEAFF. The CDR3 nucleotides read TGTGCCAGCAGCTTTGACGACGGTTTGAACACTGAAGCTTTCTTT. V gene TRBV5-5 combines with J gene TRBJ1-1; no clear D gene. The V gene's germline CDR1 is SGHKS and CDR2 YYEKEE (reference sequence). Trimming removed 2 bases at V and 0 bases at J, with 11 bases between. The CDR3 has 15 residues. Combining the CDR3 with reference TRBV5-5 and TRBJ1-1 gives the whole variable domain DAGVTQSPTHLIKTRGQQVTLRCSPISGHKSVSWYQQVLGQGPQFIFQYYEKEERGRGNFPDRFSARQFPNYSSELNVNALLLGDSALYLCASSFDDGLNTEAFFGQGTRLTVV.

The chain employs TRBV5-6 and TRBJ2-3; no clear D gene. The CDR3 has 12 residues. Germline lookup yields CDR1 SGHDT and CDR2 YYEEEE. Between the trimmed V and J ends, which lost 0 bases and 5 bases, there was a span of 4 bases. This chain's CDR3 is CASSLGRDTQYF. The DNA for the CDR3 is TGTGCCAGCAGCTTGGGGAGAGATACGCAGTATTTT.

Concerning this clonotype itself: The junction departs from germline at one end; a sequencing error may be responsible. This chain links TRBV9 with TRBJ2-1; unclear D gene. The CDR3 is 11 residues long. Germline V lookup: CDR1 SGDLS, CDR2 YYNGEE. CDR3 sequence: CASNVGNEQFF. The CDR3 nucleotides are TGTGCCAGCAACGTAGGCAATGAGCAGTTCTTC.

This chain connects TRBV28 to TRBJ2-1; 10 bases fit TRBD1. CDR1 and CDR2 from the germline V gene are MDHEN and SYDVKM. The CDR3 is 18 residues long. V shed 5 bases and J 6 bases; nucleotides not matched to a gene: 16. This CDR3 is CASSPQHFRDRGGNEQFF. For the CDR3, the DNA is TGTGCCAGCAGTCCGCAGCATTTCCGGGACAGGGGTGGCAATGAGCAGTTCTTC.

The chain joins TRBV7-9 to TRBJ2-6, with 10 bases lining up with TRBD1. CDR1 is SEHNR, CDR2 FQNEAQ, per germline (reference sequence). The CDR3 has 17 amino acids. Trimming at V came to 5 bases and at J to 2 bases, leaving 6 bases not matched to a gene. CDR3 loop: CASSLAGTGAGANVLTF. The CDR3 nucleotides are TGTGCCAGCAGCCTCGCCGGGACAGGGGCTGGGGCCAACGTCCTGACTTTC.

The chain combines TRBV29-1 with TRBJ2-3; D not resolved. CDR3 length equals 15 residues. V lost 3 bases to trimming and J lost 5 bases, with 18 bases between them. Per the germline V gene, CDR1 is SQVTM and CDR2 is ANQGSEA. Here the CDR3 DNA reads TGCAGCGTTGAGGATTGGTCCAAAGAGGAAGATACGCAGTATTTT. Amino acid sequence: CSVEDWSKEEDTQYF.

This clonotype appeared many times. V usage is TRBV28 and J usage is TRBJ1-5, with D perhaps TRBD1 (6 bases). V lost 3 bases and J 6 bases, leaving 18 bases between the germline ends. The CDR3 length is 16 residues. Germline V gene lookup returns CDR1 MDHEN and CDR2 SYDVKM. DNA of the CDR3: TGTGCCAGCAGTTTGAGTGCAGGGGCGCGGGGTCAGCCCCAGCATTTT. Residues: CASSLSAGARGQPQHF.

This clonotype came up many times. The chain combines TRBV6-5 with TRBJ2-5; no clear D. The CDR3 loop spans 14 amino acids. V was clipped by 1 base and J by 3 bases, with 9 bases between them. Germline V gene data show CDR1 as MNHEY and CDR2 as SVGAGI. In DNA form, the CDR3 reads TGTGCCAGCAGTTACTGGCTAGAGGAAGAGACCCAGTACTTC. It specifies CASSYWLEEETQYF.

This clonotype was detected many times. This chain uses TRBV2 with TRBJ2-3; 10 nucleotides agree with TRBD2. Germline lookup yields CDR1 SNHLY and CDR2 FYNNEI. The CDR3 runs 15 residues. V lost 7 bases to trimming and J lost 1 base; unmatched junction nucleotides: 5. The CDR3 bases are TGTGCCAGCACCCCAGGGACTAGCGGCACAGATACGCAGTATTTT. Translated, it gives CASTPGTSGTDTQYF. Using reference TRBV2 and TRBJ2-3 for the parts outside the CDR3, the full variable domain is EPEVTQTPSHQVTQMGQEVILRCVPISNHLYFYWYRQILGQKVEFLVSFYNNEISEKSEIFDDQFSVERPDGSNFTLKIRSTKLEDSAMYFCASTPGTSGTDTQYFGPGTRLTVL.